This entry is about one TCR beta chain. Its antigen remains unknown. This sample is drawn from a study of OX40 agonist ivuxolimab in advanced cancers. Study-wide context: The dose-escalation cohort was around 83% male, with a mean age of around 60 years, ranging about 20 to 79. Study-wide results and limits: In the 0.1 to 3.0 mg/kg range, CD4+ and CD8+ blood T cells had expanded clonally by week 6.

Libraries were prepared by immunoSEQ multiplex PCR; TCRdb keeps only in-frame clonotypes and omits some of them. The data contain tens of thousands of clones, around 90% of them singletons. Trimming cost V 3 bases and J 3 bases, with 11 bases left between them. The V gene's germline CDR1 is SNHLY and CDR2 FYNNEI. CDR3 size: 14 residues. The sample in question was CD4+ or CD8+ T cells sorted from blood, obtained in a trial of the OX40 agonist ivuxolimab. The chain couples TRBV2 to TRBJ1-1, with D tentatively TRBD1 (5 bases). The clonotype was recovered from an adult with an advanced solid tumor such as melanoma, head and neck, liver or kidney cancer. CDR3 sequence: CASSDMTEDTEAFF. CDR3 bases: TGTGCCAGCAGTGATATGACAGAGGACACTGAAGCTTTCTTT.